This TCR beta chain was sequenced during a study of blood T cells in healthy people across ages. Whole-study results and caveats: It was not known whether donors were CMV positive (a possible confounder of expanded clonotype changes).

Germline assignment: CDR1 SNHLY and CDR2 FYNNEI. Trimming left V 4 bases short and J 5 bases short, with 7 bases between. There are 12 residues in the CDR3. The second PCR ran about 6 to 12 cycles with a sample-barcoded 5' primer and J-beta primers. Every molecule of cDNA carried a tag from a template-switch adaptor with 12 random nucleotides. TCRdb redid the calling of the 5' RACE reads with MiXCR, one entry per CDR3 protein. The table records approximately 690,000 distinct CDR3 sequences, around two fifths of them present only once. As concerns this clonotype: Its cognate antigen is unknown.

The specimen was blood. This clonotype was sampled from a man older than 75 in good health. V is TRBV2 and J is TRBJ2-3; no firm D call. Here the CDR3 DNA reads TGTGCCAGCAGTGGCGGTTTAGATACGCAGTATTTT. Protein sequence: CASSGGLDTQYF. Together with reference TRBV2 and TRBJ2-3, the CDR3 gives the full variable domain: EPEVTQTPSHQVTQMGQEVILRCVPISNHLYFYWYRQILGQKVEFLVSFYNNEISEKSEIFDDQFSVERPDGSNFTLKIRSTKLEDSAMYFCASSGGLDTQYFGPGTRLTVL.